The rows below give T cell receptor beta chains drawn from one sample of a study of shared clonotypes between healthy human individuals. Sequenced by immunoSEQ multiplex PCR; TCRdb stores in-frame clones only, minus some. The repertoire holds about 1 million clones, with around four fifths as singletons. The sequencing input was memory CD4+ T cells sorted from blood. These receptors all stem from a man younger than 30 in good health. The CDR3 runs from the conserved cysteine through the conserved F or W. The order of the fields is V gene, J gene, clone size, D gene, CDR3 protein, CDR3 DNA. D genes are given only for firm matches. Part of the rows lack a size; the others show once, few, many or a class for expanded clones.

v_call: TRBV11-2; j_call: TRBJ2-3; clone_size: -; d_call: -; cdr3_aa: CASSFIRTDTQYF; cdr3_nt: TGTGCCAGCAGCTTCATCCGCACAGATACGCAGTATTTT
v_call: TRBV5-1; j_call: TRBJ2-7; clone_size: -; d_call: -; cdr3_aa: CASSLVGEAVSHEQYF; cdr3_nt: TGCGCCAGCAGCTTGGTTGGGGAGGCGGTTAGCCACGAGCAGTACTTC
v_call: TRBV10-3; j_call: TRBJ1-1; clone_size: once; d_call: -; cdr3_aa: CAISAGGGNTEAFF; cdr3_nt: TGTGCCATCAGTGCGGGAGGGGGGAACACTGAAGCTTTCTTT
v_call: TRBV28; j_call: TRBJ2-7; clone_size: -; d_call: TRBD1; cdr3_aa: CASSSTGGAEPYEQYF; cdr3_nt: TGTGCCAGCAGTTCGACAGGGGGCGCGGAGCCCTACGAGCAGTACTTC
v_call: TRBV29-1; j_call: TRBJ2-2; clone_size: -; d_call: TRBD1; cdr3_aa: CSFRQGASGELFF; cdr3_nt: TGCAGCTTTCGACAGGGGGCGAGCGGGGAGCTGTTTTTT
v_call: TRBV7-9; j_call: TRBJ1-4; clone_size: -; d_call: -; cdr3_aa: CASSLLGSFDEKLFF; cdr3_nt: TGTGCCAGCAGCTTACTAGGGAGCTTCGATGAAAAACTGTTTTTT
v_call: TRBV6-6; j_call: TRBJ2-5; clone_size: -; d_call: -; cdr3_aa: CASSYHRQETQYF; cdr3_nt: TGTGCCAGCAGTTACCACAGACAAGAGACCCAGTACTTC
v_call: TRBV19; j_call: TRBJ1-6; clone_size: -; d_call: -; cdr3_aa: CASRIDNSPLHF; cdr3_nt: TGTGCCAGTAGGATCGATAATTCACCCCTCCACTTT
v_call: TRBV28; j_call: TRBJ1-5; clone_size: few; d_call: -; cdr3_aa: CASSLNGQIQPQHF; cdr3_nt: TGTGCCAGCAGTTTAAATGGTCAGATCCAGCCCCAGCATTTT
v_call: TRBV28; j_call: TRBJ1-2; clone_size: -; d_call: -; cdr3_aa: CASSLVAAAALLYGYTF; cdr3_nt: TGTGCCAGCAGTTTAGTTGCAGCAGCTGCATTGCTCTATGGCTACACCTTC
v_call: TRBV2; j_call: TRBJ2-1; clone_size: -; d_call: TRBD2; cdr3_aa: CASSPISLGLAGDNEQFF; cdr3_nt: TGTGCCAGCAGTCCCATCAGCCTGGGACTAGCGGGGGATAATGAGCAGTTCTTC
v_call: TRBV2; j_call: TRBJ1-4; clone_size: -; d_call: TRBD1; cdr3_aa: CASSYDRGREKLFF; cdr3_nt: TGTGCCAGCAGTTATGACAGGGGTCGGGAAAAACTGTTTTTT
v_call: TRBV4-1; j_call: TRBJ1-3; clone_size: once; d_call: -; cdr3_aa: CASSQKAVDPSGNTIYF; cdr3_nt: TGCGCCAGCAGCCAAAAGGCAGTGGACCCCTCTGGAAACACCATATATTTT
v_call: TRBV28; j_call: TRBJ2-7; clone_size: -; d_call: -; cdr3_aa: CASRKAQSLYEQYF; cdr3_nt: TGTGCCAGCAGGAAGGCACAGAGCCTTTACGAGCAGTACTTC
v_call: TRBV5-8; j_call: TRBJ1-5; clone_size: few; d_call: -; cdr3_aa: CASSSEGRKNQPQHF; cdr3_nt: TGTGCCAGCAGTTCGGAGGGACGGAAGAATCAGCCCCAGCATTTT
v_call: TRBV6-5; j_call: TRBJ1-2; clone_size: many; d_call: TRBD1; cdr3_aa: CASSGTQGSGYTF; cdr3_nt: TGTGCCAGCAGTGGGACACAGGGGTCCGGCTACACCTTC
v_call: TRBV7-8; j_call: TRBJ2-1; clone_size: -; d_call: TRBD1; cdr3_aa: CASSPGQFSSYNEQFF; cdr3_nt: TGTGCCAGCAGCCCGGGACAGTTTAGCTCCTACAATGAGCAGTTCTTC
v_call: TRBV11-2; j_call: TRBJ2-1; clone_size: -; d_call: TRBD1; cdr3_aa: CASSSRDRIVGNEQFF; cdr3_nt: TGTGCCAGCAGCTCCCGGGACAGGATCGTGGGCAATGAGCAGTTCTTC
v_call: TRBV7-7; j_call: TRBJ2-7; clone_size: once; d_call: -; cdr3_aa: CASSLADYEQYF; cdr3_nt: TGTGCTAGCAGCTTAGCCGATTACGAGCAGTACTTC
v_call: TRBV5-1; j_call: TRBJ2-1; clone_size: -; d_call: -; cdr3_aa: CASSPLGGATNEQFF; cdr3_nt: TGCGCCAGCAGCCCCTTGGGGGGGGCCACCAATGAGCAGTTCTTC
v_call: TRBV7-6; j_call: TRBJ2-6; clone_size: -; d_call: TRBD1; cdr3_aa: CASSSQGVGANVLTF; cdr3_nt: TGTGCCAGCAGCTCCCAGGGGGTTGGGGCCAACGTCCTGACTTTC
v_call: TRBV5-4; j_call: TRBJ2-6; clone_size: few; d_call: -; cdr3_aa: CAGGRESGANVLTF; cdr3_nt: TGTGCCGGGGGCAGGGAGTCTGGGGCCAACGTCCTGACTTTC
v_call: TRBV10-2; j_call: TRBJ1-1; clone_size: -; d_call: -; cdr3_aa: CASRTGPNTEAFF; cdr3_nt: TGCGCCAGCAGGACAGGACCGAACACTGAAGCTTTCTTT